The 2 T cell receptor beta chains below come from one sample, sequenced in a study of CD8 T cells in Susac syndrome. Random hexamers primed reverse transcription of roughly 0.45 to 1 ug RNA. A single record per CDR3 protein comes from TCRdb applying MiXCR to the immunoSEQ multiplex PCR reads. The repertoire includes 330,000 or so distinct CDR3 sequences, around 89% of them detected once, and approximately 0.2% sits in the top ten. Sequencing was performed on CD8+ T cells from PBMCs. Every receptor here comes from a human donor with multiple sclerosis.

The CDR3 bases are TGTGCCAGCGGGAGATCCAGGGAGCAGTTCTTC. This gives the protein CASGRSREQFF. The chain is built from TRBV6-5 and TRBJ2-1; a weak D match, TRBD2 (5 bases). Trimming left V 8 bases short and J 10 bases short, with 12 bases between. Per the germline V gene, CDR1 is MNHEY and CDR2 is SVGAGI. There are 11 residues in the CDR3.

This clonotype was recorded once. This chain uses TRBV20-1 with TRBJ2-1; 7 bases map to TRBD1. V shed 3 bases, J shed 5 bases, and the junction held 4 bases outside the gene matches. This CDR3 contains 13 residues. Germline V gives CDR1 DFQATT, CDR2 SNEGSKA (reference sequence). The DNA of the CDR3 is TGCAGTGCTAGGAGACAGGGAGACAATGAGCAGTTCTTC. As protein: CSARRQGDNEQFF.